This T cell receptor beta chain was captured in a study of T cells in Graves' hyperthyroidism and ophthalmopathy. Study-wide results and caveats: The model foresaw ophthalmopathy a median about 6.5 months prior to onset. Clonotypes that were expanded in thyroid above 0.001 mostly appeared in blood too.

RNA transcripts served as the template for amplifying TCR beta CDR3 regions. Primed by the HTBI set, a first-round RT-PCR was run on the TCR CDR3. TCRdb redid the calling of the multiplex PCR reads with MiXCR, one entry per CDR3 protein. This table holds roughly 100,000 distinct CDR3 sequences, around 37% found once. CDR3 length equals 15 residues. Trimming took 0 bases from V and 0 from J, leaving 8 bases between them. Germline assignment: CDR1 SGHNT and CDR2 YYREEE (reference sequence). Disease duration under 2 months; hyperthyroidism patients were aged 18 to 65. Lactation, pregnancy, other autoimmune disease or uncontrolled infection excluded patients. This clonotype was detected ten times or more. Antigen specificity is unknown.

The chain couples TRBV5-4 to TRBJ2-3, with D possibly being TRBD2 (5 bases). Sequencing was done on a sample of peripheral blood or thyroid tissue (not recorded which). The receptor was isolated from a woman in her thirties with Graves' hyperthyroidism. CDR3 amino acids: CASSLETTSTDTQYF. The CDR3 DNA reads TGTGCCAGCAGCTTGGAGACTACCAGCACAGATACGCAGTATTTT.